Each of the 24 T cell receptor beta chains below was sequenced from the same sample in a study of CD8 T cells in ankylosing spondylitis. Via MiXCR, TCRdb re-called the 5' RACE reads, giving one row per CDR3 protein. The sample carries about 150,000 distinct CDR3 sequences, more than 40% recorded once. The source material was synovial fluid, either unsorted or a sorted T cell fraction (not recorded which). These receptors all stem from a male donor with ankylosing spondylitis.

V is TRBV5-1 and J is TRBJ1-1, with D maybe TRBD1 (5 bases). V lost 3 bases and J lost 8, with 20 bases in between. Germline CDR1 SGHRS, CDR2 YFSETQ. The CDR3 loop spans 15 amino acids. The CDR3 DNA is TGCGCCAGCAGCTCCGAGGGGTTTCAGAGGGAAGAAGCTTTCTTT. Its translation: CASSSEGFQREEAFF.

This clonotype was seen a single time. The gene calls are TRBV29-1 and TRBJ1-1, with TRBD1 matching 8 bases. CDR1 and CDR2 from the germline V gene are SQVTM and ANQGSEA. V dropped 7 bases and J dropped 5; count of bases not matched to a gene: 6. This CDR3 is built from 12 residues. CDR3 sequence reads: CSAQGAWTEAFF. CDR3 DNA sequence: TGCAGCGCGCAGGGGGCTTGGACTGAAGCTTTCTTT.

V is TRBV5-1 and J is TRBJ2-1; either TRBD1 or TRBD2 may supply D (5 bases each). V lost 3 bases and J lost 0, with 19 bases in between. CDR1 and CDR2 from the germline V gene are SGHRS and YFSETQ. The CDR3 consists of 18 residues. The CDR3 spells CASSWDVVRHSSYNEQFF. As DNA, the CDR3 is TGCGCCAGCAGCTGGGACGTTGTTCGACATAGCTCCTACAATGAGCAGTTCTTC.

The V gene is TRBV29-1, the J gene TRBJ2-1; 10 bases align to TRBD2. CDR1 is SQVTM, CDR2 ANQGSEA, per germline. The ends lost 7 bases at V and 4 bases at J; junction bases unmatched: 4. The CDR3 has 13 residues. The CDR3, as DNA: TGCAGCGGAGCGGGGGGGTTTTACAATGAGCAGTTCTTC. As protein: CSGAGGFYNEQFF.

The genes are TRBV5-1 and TRBJ1-1; perhaps TRBD1 as D (5 bases). From germline, CDR1 is SGHRS and CDR2 YFSETQ. V lost 0 bases, J lost 1 base, and 10 bases lay in between. The CDR3 is 15 amino acids. CDR3 residues: CASSLGGRGNTEAFF. As DNA, the CDR3 is TGCGCCAGCAGCTTGGGGGGCCGGGGGAACACTGAAGCTTTCTTT. Full variable domain (rest looked up from reference TRBV5-1 and TRBJ1-1): KAGVTQTPRYLIKTRGQQVTLSCSPISGHRSVSWYQQTPGQGLQFLFEYFSETQRNKGNFPGRFSGRQFSNSRSEMNVSTLELGDSALYLCASSLGGRGNTEAFFGQGTRLTVV.

This chain joins TRBV12-3 or TRBV12-4 and TRBJ1-1; D uncertain. Trimming took 1 base from V and 1 from J, leaving 4 bases between them. This CDR3 comprises 13 residues. This chain's CDR3 is CASSLVENTEAFF. Written as DNA, the CDR3 is TGTGCCAGCAGTTTAGTGGAGAACACTGAAGCTTTCTTT.

The chain couples TRBV28 to TRBJ1-1; the match to TRBD1 covers 7 bases. CDR3 size: 18 residues. The trim removed 6 bases at V and 4 bases at J, leaving 20 bases unmatched. Per the germline V gene, CDR1 is MDHEN and CDR2 is SYDVKM. DNA for the CDR3: TGTGCCAGCAGACTATACTCCCGGAGGACAGGTTTTTCCACTGAAGCTTTCTTT. This codes for CASRLYSRRTGFSTEAFF.

CDR3 sequence: CAWSVTGVDTQYF. CDR3 DNA sequence: TGTGCCTGGAGTGTAACCGGGGTGGATACGCAGTATTTT. The rearrangement uses TRBV30 and TRBJ2-3; possibly TRBD2 for D (5 bases). The V end lost 0 bases, the J end lost 6 bases, and 10 bases lay between the germline ends. CDR3 length equals 13 residues. Germline CDR1 GTSNPN, CDR2 SVGIG (reference sequence). Full variable domain (missing parts from reference TRBV30 and TRBJ2-3): SQTIHQWPATLVQPVGSPLSLECTVEGTSNPNLYWYRQAAGRGLQLLFYSVGIGQISSEVPQNLSASRPQDRQFILSSKKLLLSDSGFYLCAWSVTGVDTQYFGPGTRLTVL.

This clonotype was recorded a few times. The chain combines TRBV15 with TRBJ1-5; D uncertain. The V and J ends lost 0 bases and 4 bases respectively, with 10 bases between them. CDR1 LNHNV and CDR2 YYDKDF come from the germline V gene (reference sequence). The CDR3 runs to 15 residues. The CDR3 coding sequence is TGTGCCACCAGCAGAGACCGGGAGCCTAATCAGCCCCAGCATTTT. It codes for CATSRDREPNQPQHF.

The chain is built from TRBV7-9 and TRBJ1-2, with D unresolved. The CDR3 has 14 amino acids. V dropped 5 bases and J dropped 3 bases, with 13 bases sitting between them. CDR1 SEHNR and CDR2 FQNEAQ come from the germline V gene (reference sequence). CDR3 DNA sequence: TGTGCCAGCAGCAAAGTACAGCGGTACTATGGCTACACCTTC. It yields the protein CASSKVQRYYGYTF.

There are a few counts of this clonotype. The chain recombines TRBV29-1 with TRBJ2-5, with D possibly being TRBD2 (5 bases). Germline V lookup: CDR1 SQVTM, CDR2 ANQGSEA. This CDR3 spans 13 amino acids. The V end was cut by 6 bases, the J end by 7 bases, with 18 bases between. CDR3 in amino acids: CSVEGELEGTQYF. The CDR3, as DNA: TGCAGCGTCGAGGGCGAGCTCGAAGGGACCCAGTACTTC.

This chain links TRBV4-2 with TRBJ1-6; no clear D gene. The CDR3 totals 19 residues. The germline gives CDR1 LGHNA, CDR2 YNFKEQ. Trimming removed 0 bases at V and 0 bases at J, with 15 bases between. CDR3 amino acids: CASSQEGPPVGSYNSPLHF. CDR3 DNA: TGTGCCAGCAGCCAAGAAGGCCCGCCGGTTGGCTCCTATAATTCACCCCTCCACTTT.

The V gene is TRBV6-5, the J gene TRBJ2-2; possible D gene TRBD2, 5 bases. V gave up 2 bases and J gave up 1 base, with 20 bases separating them. This CDR3 region has 19 residues. Germline V lookup: CDR1 MNHEY, CDR2 SVGAGI. CDR3 loop: CASSYGSTGYSKNTGELFF. In DNA, the CDR3 is TGTGCCAGCAGTTACGGTAGTACGGGATACTCTAAGAACACCGGGGAGCTGTTTTTT.

This clonotype was recorded many times. The rearrangement uses TRBV5-6 and TRBJ2-3; tentatively, D is TRBD1 or TRBD2 (7 bases each). The V end lost 5 bases, the J end lost 1 base, and 17 bases lay between the germline ends. CDR1 and CDR2 from the germline V gene are SGHDT and YYEEEE. This CDR3 has 16 amino acids. The CDR3 nucleotides are TGTGCCAGCAGTCATGGAGCAGGGGGGGGCACAGATACGCAGTATTTT. Protein sequence: CASSHGAGGGTDTQYF.

This chain links TRBV6-2 or TRBV6-3 with TRBJ1-5; weak D call: TRBD1 (5 bases). Trimming stripped 6 bases from V and 4 bases from J, with 16 bases between. The CDR3 runs 15 residues. Germline-derived CDR1 and CDR2 are MNHEY and SVGEGT. The CDR3 nucleotides are TGTGCCAGCAGGAGACCTGGACACCTTAATCAGCCCCAGCATTTT. Protein product: CASRRPGHLNQPQHF.

This clonotype was picked up many times. This chain connects TRBV29-1 to TRBJ1-1; TRBD1 aligns across 9 bases. V lost 5 bases, J lost 5 bases, and 3 bases stayed unmatched. This CDR3 contains 12 residues. From germline, CDR1 is SQVTM and CDR2 ANQGSEA. As DNA, the CDR3 is TGCAGCGTTAGGACAGGGGATACTGAAGCTTTCTTT. Protein: CSVRTGDTEAFF.

The chain links TRBV29-1 to TRBJ2-2, with D possibly being TRBD1 (6 bases). CDR1 and CDR2 (germline): SQVTM, ANQGSEA. V gave up 5 bases and J gave up 3 bases, with 10 bases separating them. This CDR3 is built from 13 residues. The CDR3 loop reads CSVPAGDTGELFF. CDR3 DNA sequence: TGCAGCGTTCCGGCAGGGGACACCGGGGAGCTGTTTTTT.

J is TRBJ2-3 and V is TRBV6-5; 9 nucleotides match TRBD2. The CDR3 is made up of 14 amino acids. Germline loops: CDR1 MNHEY, CDR2 SVGAGI. Trimming removed 0 bases from V and 10 bases from J; junction bases left unmatched: 5. The CDR3 nucleotides read TGTGCCAGCAGTTACTCACTAGCGGGCCGGCCGCAGTATTTT. As protein: CASSYSLAGRPQYF.

The rearrangement uses TRBV9 and TRBJ1-2; possible D gene TRBD1, 5 bases. CDR3 length: 16 residues. CDR1 is SGDLS, CDR2 YYNGEE, per germline. V was shortened by 0 bases and J by 8 bases, with 20 bases between the two germline ends. CDR3 DNA sequence: TGTGCCAGCAGCGTAGGGGGCAGTTACGTAGAGGAAGGCTACACCTTC. Protein: CASSVGGSYVEEGYTF.

J is TRBJ2-3 and V is TRBV20-1; no firm D call. V dropped 1 base and J dropped 3 bases, with 5 bases sitting between them. CDR1 is DFQATT and CDR2 is SNEGSKA in the germline V gene (reference sequence). This CDR3 spans 12 amino acids. CDR3 DNA: TGCAGTGCTAGAGGTGGGACAGATACGCAGTATTTT. It is translated as CSARGGTDTQYF.

V usage is TRBV12-3 or TRBV12-4 and J usage is TRBJ2-1; 10 nucleotides line up with TRBD2. The CDR3 runs to 18 residues. V was pared by 6 bases and J by 0 bases, with 11 bases of the junction left unmatched. This CDR3 is CASSPGLAGENSYNEQFF. CDR3 nucleotide sequence: TGTGCCAGCAGCCCGGGGCTAGCGGGAGAAAACTCCTACAATGAGCAGTTCTTC.

The chain couples TRBV12-3 or TRBV12-4 to TRBJ2-7; D call uncertain. The germline V and J ends were trimmed by 3 bases and 4 bases, with 13 bases remaining between them. The CDR3 is 14 amino acids. CDR3 in DNA: TGTGCCAGCAGTTTGGCGGAAGGGCTGTACGAGCAGTACTTC. As protein: CASSLAEGLYEQYF.

This clonotype was recorded a few times. The chain combines TRBV5-5 with TRBJ2-7; 8 positions match TRBD1. CDR1 is SGHKS and CDR2 is YYEKEE in the germline V gene (reference sequence). This CDR3 is 17 amino acids long. V trimming: 3 bases; J trimming: 5 bases; junction bases outside the gene matches: 16. CDR3 sequence reads: CASSSGVLGQGIDEQYF. The CDR3 region has the DNA TGTGCCAGCAGCTCTGGGGTCCTCGGACAGGGTATTGACGAGCAGTACTTC.

The chain carries TRBV12-3 or TRBV12-4 and TRBJ2-3; TRBD1 or TRBD2 may be the D gene (5 bases each). The CDR3 runs 14 residues. Between the trimmed V and J ends, which lost 3 bases and 5 bases, there was a span of 12 bases. The CDR3, as DNA: TGTGCCAGCAGTTTTAGAGGGGTGGAAGATACGCAGTATTTT. Its protein is CASSFRGVEDTQYF.